This TCR beta chain was sequenced in a study of T cell repertoires in cytomegalovirus infection. On the study more broadly: From public TCR beta signatures came an indication of both CMV infection and matching HLA type.

MiXCR, run by TCRdb on the reads, gives a single entry per CDR3 protein. The data show more than 400,000 distinct CDR3 sequences, approximately 26% seen once. Study observations and caveats: Dominant in the ex vivo response were TCR beta clonotypes restricted by HLA-C and specific for CMV.

Deletions cut 7 bases from V and 1 base from J, with 8 bases between. CDR1 and CDR2 (germline): MNHEY, SVGEGT. This CDR3 region has 13 residues. A note on this clonotype: What it recognizes is unknown.

This chain joins TRBV6-2 or TRBV6-3 and TRBJ2-4; D uncertain. The origin of this receptor is a human donor in good health (CMV status not recorded). Some clones in this sample may be carry-over from other donors' samples. The material sequenced was PBMCs. CDR3 sequence reads: CASTLSAKNIQYF. DNA of the CDR3: TGTGCCAGCACCCTGTCCGCCAAAAACATTCAGTACTTC.